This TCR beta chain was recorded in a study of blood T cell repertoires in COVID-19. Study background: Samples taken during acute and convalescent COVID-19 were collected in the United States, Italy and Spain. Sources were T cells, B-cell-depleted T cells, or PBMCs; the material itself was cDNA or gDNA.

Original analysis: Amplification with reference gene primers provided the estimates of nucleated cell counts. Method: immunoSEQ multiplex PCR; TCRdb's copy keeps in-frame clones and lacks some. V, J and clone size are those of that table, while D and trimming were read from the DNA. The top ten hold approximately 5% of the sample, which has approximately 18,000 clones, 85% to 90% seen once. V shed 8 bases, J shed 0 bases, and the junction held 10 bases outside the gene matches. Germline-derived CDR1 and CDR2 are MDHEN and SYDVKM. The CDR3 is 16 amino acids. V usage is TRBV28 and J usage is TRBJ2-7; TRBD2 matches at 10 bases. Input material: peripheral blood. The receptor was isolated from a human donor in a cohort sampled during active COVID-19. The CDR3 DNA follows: TGTGCCAGCCAGGGGGGGGCTAGCGGGAGCTCCTACGAGCAGTACTTC. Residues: CASQGGASGSSYEQYF.